Listed below are T cell receptor beta chains from one sample, sequenced in a study of blood T cell repertoires in COVID-19. Clones were read by immunoSEQ multiplex PCR, and TCRdb kept only the in-frame ones, dropping some. The sample contains 220,000 or so clones, around 89% of which appear only once. The sample comprised PBMCs or T cells enriched from blood (not recorded which). Receptors originate from a woman aged 18-29 years in a cohort exposed to, infected with or recovered from COVID-19 (not recorded which). The CDR3 runs from the conserved cysteine through the conserved F or W. Fields, in order: J gene, V gene, CDR3 protein.

J gene: TRBJ1-5
V gene: TRBV27
CDR3 protein: CASAYDSVVNQPQHF

J gene: TRBJ2-1
V gene: TRBV19
CDR3 protein: CASSWGLGLAGLSYNEQFF

J gene: TRBJ1-3
V gene: TRBV28
CDR3 protein: CASSSRQGVYTIYF

J gene: TRBJ1-6
V gene: TRBV9
CDR3 protein: CASSVGWANDYNSPLHF

J gene: TRBJ2-7
V gene: TRBV7-3
CDR3 protein: CASSLSSGSSYEQYF

J gene: TRBJ2-7
V gene: TRBV11-3
CDR3 protein: CASSLDPGLATEQYF

J gene: TRBJ2-7
V gene: TRBV7-3
CDR3 protein: CASSLGRSYEQYF

J gene: TRBJ2-7
V gene: TRBV27
CDR3 protein: CASSPRAGRRVEQYF

J gene: TRBJ2-3
V gene: TRBV30
CDR3 protein: CAWRGIWGRKSSTDTQYF

J gene: TRBJ1-5
V gene: TRBV30
CDR3 protein: CAWSAGYSNQPQHF

J gene: TRBJ1-2
V gene: TRBV7-3
CDR3 protein: CASSLEGANPDGYTF

J gene: TRBJ2-3
V gene: TRBV24-1
CDR3 protein: CATSDPSGRPRGTDTQYF

J gene: TRBJ2-7
V gene: TRBV24-1
CDR3 protein: CATSDGTRREQYF

J gene: TRBJ1-1
V gene: TRBV6-2/TRBV6-3
CDR3 protein: CASSEKDRLWAF

J gene: TRBJ1-5
V gene: TRBV6-1
CDR3 protein: CASSARDRVAGKLNQPQHF

J gene: TRBJ2-2
V gene: TRBV3-1/TRBV3-2
CDR3 protein: CASSPESSGNTGELFF

J gene: TRBJ2-1
V gene: TRBV2
CDR3 protein: CASSELAEYNEQFF

J gene: TRBJ2-1
V gene: TRBV19
CDR3 protein: CASSIEETGDEQFF

J gene: TRBJ1-1
V gene: TRBV12-3/TRBV12-4
CDR3 protein: CASSLVGNTEAFF

J gene: TRBJ1-4
V gene: TRBV5-6
CDR3 protein: CASSLPGLSTNEKLFF

J gene: TRBJ2-1
V gene: TRBV10-2
CDR3 protein: CASSESRTGEQFF

J gene: TRBJ1-3
V gene: TRBV2
CDR3 protein: CASSEGPLSGNTIYF

J gene: TRBJ2-1
V gene: TRBV11-3
CDR3 protein: CASSPGQGVMNEQFF

J gene: TRBJ1-1
V gene: TRBV28
CDR3 protein: CASSFAGEGNTEAFF

J gene: TRBJ1-2
V gene: TRBV6-5
CDR3 protein: CASSRTDRDYGYTF

J gene: TRBJ2-3
V gene: TRBV7-6
CDR3 protein: CASSLARGTRRTDTQYF

J gene: TRBJ2-5
V gene: TRBV19
CDR3 protein: CASSRRGGQGGLQETQYF

J gene: TRBJ1-1
V gene: TRBV21-1
CDR3 protein: CASSKGGGTEPNTEAFF

J gene: TRBJ1-5
V gene: TRBV6-5
CDR3 protein: CLSSRGDQPQHF

J gene: TRBJ1-2
V gene: TRBV28
CDR3 protein: CASSLGGQGSNYGYTF

J gene: TRBJ1-6
V gene: TRBV14
CDR3 protein: CASSPLSGTGSYNSPLHF

J gene: TRBJ1-5
V gene: TRBV9
CDR3 protein: CASSATGLYSNQPQHF

J gene: TRBJ1-1
V gene: TRBV4-1
CDR3 protein: CASSQLTGSNTEAFF

J gene: TRBJ2-7
V gene: TRBV10-1
CDR3 protein: CASSPDSRYEQYF

J gene: TRBJ2-2
V gene: TRBV19
CDR3 protein: CASSIKGRGTGELFF

J gene: TRBJ2-5
V gene: TRBV11-2
CDR3 protein: CASSLGSAGGFGGETQYF

J gene: TRBJ1-5
V gene: TRBV19
CDR3 protein: CASSPSAAPQPQHF

J gene: TRBJ2-5
V gene: TRBV2
CDR3 protein: CASSEYIAAQETQYF

J gene: TRBJ1-3
V gene: TRBV10-1
CDR3 protein: CASSGTIGQGRNTIYF

J gene: TRBJ1-1
V gene: TRBV4-2
CDR3 protein: CASSQLGQGADNTEAFF

J gene: TRBJ1-1
V gene: TRBV7-9
CDR3 protein: CASSLSGQNTEAFF

J gene: TRBJ2-5
V gene: TRBV28
CDR3 protein: CASSIMMGAQETQYF

J gene: TRBJ2-6
V gene: TRBV6-5
CDR3 protein: CASSYPILLSNVLTF

J gene: TRBJ1-1
V gene: TRBV18
CDR3 protein: CASSPATGAVTEAFF

J gene: TRBJ1-1
V gene: TRBV4-2
CDR3 protein: CASSSQGAPGGTEAFF

J gene: TRBJ1-2
V gene: TRBV6-6
CDR3 protein: CARGGEVEGLYYGYTF

J gene: TRBJ1-6
V gene: TRBV10-2
CDR3 protein: CASSEGTGSNSPLHF

J gene: TRBJ2-1
V gene: TRBV6-6
CDR3 protein: CASSHDPFPAGGSYNEQFF

J gene: TRBJ2-2
V gene: TRBV9
CDR3 protein: CASSASGSGELFF

J gene: TRBJ1-2
V gene: TRBV19
CDR3 protein: CASSVSLYGYTF

J gene: TRBJ2-1
V gene: TRBV6-4
CDR3 protein: CASSDIAGKYNEQFF

J gene: TRBJ1-1
V gene: TRBV5-6
CDR3 protein: CASSLAQGVEGGDEAFF

J gene: TRBJ1-2
V gene: TRBV19
CDR3 protein: CASIPHRDRGNYGYTF